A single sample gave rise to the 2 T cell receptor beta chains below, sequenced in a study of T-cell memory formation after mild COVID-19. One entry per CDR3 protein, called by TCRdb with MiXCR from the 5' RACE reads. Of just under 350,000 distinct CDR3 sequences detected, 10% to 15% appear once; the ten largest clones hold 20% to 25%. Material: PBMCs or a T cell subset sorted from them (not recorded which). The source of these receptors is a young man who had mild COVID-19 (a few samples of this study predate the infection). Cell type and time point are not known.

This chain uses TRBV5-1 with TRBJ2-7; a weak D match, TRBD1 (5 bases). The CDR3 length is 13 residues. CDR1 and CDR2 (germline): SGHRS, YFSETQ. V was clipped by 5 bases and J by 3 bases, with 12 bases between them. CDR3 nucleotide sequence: TGCGCCAGCAGGGATCAGGGTTTCTACGAGCAGTACTTC. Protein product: CASRDQGFYEQYF.

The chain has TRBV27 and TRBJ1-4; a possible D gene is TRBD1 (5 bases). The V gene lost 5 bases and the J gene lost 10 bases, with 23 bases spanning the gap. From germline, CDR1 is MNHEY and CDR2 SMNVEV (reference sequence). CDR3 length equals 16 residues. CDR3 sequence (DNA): TGTGCCAGCAGTCGATGGGGCCTTCTCGAAGCCGGAAAACTGTTTTTT. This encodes CASSRWGLLEAGKLFF.